This is a list of T cell receptor beta chains from one sample in a study of blood T cells in healthy people across ages. TCRdb reprocessed the 5' RACE reads via MiXCR and lists one record per CDR3 protein. The table has about 1.5 million distinct CDR3 sequences, under 55% seen once. The sequenced material came from blood. The receptors come from a young woman in good health. Each CDR3 is given without its conserved first and last residue. The order of the fields is V gene, CDR3 protein.

TRBV20-1	SAPHPKENEQF
TRBV4-1	ASSQIFRGRIGQPQH
TRBV20-1	SARDPDRNYGYT
TRBV5-1	ASSAGTSPTNEQF
TRBV6-2/TRBV6-3	ASNIRGEVRNEQF
TRBV12-3/TRBV12-4	ASSSFGRVAGTKIGTQY
TRBV4-3	ASSQVIAGAYEQY
TRBV5-6	LGNDTDTQY
TRBV19	ASSQRDSRDTQY
TRBV5-1	ASSLAPAQETQY
TRBV6-2/TRBV6-3	ASRVGGENSPLH